This TCR beta chain was recovered during a study of control samples from healthy donors and cancer patients. Germline V gene data show CDR1 as SGHRS and CDR2 as YFSETQ. The CDR3 is 16 residues long. J gave up 0 bases and V 4 bases, and 5 bases lay outside the gene matches. Clones were read by immunoSEQ multiplex PCR, and TCRdb kept only the in-frame ones, dropping some. The table lists fewer than 200,000 clones, roughly 88% of them singletons. The specimen sequenced was blood. The clonotype comes from a woman aged 30 to 39 in good health. The chain couples TRBV5-1 to TRBJ2-7; 12 nucleotides line up with TRBD2. CDR3 nucleotide sequence: TGCGCCAGCAGCCCTGGACTAGCGGGGAGCTCCTACGAGCAGTACTTC. It yields the protein CASSPGLAGSSYEQYF.